This paragraph covers one T cell receptor (beta chain) sequence. Assay: immunoSEQ multiplex PCR; the TCRdb copy retains only in-frame clones and omits some. The sample holds under 60,000 clones, 90% seen once. This sample was taken from a study of blood T cell repertoires in COVID-19. Study background: Material from acute and convalescent COVID-19 was sourced from the United States, Italy and Spain.

Germline V CDR1 and CDR2: MNHNS, SASEGT. There are 17 residues in the CDR3. Trimming cost V 3 bases and J 4 bases, with 21 bases left between them. This clonotype was obtained from a human donor in a cohort sampled during active COVID-19. Sequenced: peripheral blood. The chain links TRBV6-1 to TRBJ1-1; no clear D gene. The CDR3 DNA follows: TGTGCCAGCAGTGACAACTTTCAAGGTGGAGCGGCCACTGAAGCTTTCTTT. This gives the protein CASSDNFQGGAATEAFF.